These T cell receptor beta chains were read from a single sample in a study of CXCR3-negative and CXCR3-positive naive CD8 T cells. TCRdb reanalyzed the 5' RACE reads, giving one entry per CDR3 protein sequence and no DNA. This sample contains some 130,000 distinct CDR3 sequences. The sequenced sample consisted of naive CXCR3- CD8+ T cells from blood. Receptors were obtained from a human donor in good health. Some clones in this sample may be carry-over from other donors' samples. Both conserved end residues are part of each CDR3.

j_gene	v_gene	len	CDR3aa
TRBJ2-3	TRBV9	15	CASSAGQGSTDTQYF
TRBJ2-7	TRBV7-9	14	CASSSLQGAYEQYF
TRBJ2-7	TRBV7-9	16	CASSPDAGFLSDEQYF
TRBJ2-3	TRBV29-1	15	CSVEEGTSGPDTQYF
TRBJ2-1	TRBV4-3	13	CASSQVGYNEQFF
TRBJ2-1	TRBV28	14	CASSDGGQGNEQFF
TRBJ1-1	TRBV7-2	14	CASSADPLVLEAFF
TRBJ2-5	TRBV29-1	14	CSVDQKMHQETQYF
TRBJ2-7	TRBV7-9	13	CASSLTNSYEQYF
TRBJ2-1	TRBV19	15	CASSTGQSPYNEQFF
TRBJ2-5	TRBV15	16	CATYGTSGGADETQYF
TRBJ1-2	TRBV28	13	CASRGNGAYGYTF
TRBJ2-2	TRBV28	15	CASSFEVTYTGELFF
TRBJ2-3	TRBV11-2	17	CASSSPTGVKFTDTQYF
TRBJ1-2	TRBV27	14	CASSFTGATYGYTF
TRBJ2-6	TRBV29-1	17	CSATVHLAGGGANVLTF
TRBJ2-3	TRBV15	15	CATSRAGGGTDTQYF
TRBJ2-1	TRBV9	12	CASSPQVGEQFF
TRBJ1-1	TRBV4-1	14	CASSFRGGAAEAFF
TRBJ2-7	TRBV9	14	CASSVGNNPHEQYF
TRBJ1-4	TRBV5-1	14	CASSSGQGYEKLFF
TRBJ2-1	TRBV24-1	13	CATSDLGLNEQFF
TRBJ2-2	TRBV7-2	14	CASSLSPVTGELFF
TRBJ2-7	TRBV3-1	13	CASSGQGPYEQYF
TRBJ2-5	TRBV7-2	13	CASSDFYRETQYF
TRBJ2-7	TRBV23-1	11	CAKGLRSEQYF
TRBJ2-7	TRBV29-1	13	CSVEGTGFDEQYF
TRBJ2-2	TRBV15	14	CATSRSGNTGELFF
TRBJ2-7	TRBV7-9	11	CASSPSNEQYF
TRBJ2-1	TRBV12-3/TRBV12-4	17	CASSLASGDPGINEQFF
TRBJ1-5	TRBV5-1	22	CASSYSFLRDRSVNIPDQPQHF
TRBJ1-2	TRBV29-1	12	CSVLTQLGGYTF
TRBJ2-1	TRBV28	15	CASSFEAGVYNEQFF
TRBJ2-1	TRBV7-7	15	CASSLGGQGYNEQFF
TRBJ2-4	TRBV28	16	CASSLGHGLAKNIQYF
TRBJ2-1	TRBV12-3/TRBV12-4	16	CASSFLLAGEVHEQFF
TRBJ2-5	TRBV9	14	CASSQGGGKETQYF
TRBJ2-7	TRBV4-1	17	CASSHLMTSGASYEQYF
TRBJ1-5	TRBV4-1	15	CASSQDRTGSQPQHF
TRBJ1-1	TRBV9	14	CASSYSGGNTEAFF
TRBJ2-3	TRBV7-6	16	CASSLAGEAWGDTQYF
TRBJ2-7	TRBV15	15	CATSRGERGSYEQYF
TRBJ2-2	TRBV20-1	15	CSARAYGTGTGELFF
TRBJ2-1	TRBV28	14	CASSLSRNYNEQFF
TRBJ1-2	TRBV3-1	15	CASSPTVPELYGYTF
TRBJ2-7	TRBV19	15	CASSVLAGDAYEQYF
TRBJ2-7	TRBV3-1	16	CASSQEVTSVAYEQYF
TRBJ2-3	TRBV15	13	CATSRDLADTQYF
TRBJ2-7	TRBV5-1	13	CASSFGQLYEQYF
TRBJ2-1	TRBV3-1	16	CASSPTSGGSYNEQFF
TRBJ2-5	TRBV13	13	CASSLLIEETQYF
TRBJ2-7	TRBV27	13	CASKLTGSYEQYF
TRBJ1-2	TRBV20-1	15	CSAFKGAPVRYGYTF
TRBJ2-5	TRBV12-3/TRBV12-4	15	CASSAPGQGHETQYF
TRBJ2-1	TRBV29-1	18	CSVEDLGGERSSYNEQFF